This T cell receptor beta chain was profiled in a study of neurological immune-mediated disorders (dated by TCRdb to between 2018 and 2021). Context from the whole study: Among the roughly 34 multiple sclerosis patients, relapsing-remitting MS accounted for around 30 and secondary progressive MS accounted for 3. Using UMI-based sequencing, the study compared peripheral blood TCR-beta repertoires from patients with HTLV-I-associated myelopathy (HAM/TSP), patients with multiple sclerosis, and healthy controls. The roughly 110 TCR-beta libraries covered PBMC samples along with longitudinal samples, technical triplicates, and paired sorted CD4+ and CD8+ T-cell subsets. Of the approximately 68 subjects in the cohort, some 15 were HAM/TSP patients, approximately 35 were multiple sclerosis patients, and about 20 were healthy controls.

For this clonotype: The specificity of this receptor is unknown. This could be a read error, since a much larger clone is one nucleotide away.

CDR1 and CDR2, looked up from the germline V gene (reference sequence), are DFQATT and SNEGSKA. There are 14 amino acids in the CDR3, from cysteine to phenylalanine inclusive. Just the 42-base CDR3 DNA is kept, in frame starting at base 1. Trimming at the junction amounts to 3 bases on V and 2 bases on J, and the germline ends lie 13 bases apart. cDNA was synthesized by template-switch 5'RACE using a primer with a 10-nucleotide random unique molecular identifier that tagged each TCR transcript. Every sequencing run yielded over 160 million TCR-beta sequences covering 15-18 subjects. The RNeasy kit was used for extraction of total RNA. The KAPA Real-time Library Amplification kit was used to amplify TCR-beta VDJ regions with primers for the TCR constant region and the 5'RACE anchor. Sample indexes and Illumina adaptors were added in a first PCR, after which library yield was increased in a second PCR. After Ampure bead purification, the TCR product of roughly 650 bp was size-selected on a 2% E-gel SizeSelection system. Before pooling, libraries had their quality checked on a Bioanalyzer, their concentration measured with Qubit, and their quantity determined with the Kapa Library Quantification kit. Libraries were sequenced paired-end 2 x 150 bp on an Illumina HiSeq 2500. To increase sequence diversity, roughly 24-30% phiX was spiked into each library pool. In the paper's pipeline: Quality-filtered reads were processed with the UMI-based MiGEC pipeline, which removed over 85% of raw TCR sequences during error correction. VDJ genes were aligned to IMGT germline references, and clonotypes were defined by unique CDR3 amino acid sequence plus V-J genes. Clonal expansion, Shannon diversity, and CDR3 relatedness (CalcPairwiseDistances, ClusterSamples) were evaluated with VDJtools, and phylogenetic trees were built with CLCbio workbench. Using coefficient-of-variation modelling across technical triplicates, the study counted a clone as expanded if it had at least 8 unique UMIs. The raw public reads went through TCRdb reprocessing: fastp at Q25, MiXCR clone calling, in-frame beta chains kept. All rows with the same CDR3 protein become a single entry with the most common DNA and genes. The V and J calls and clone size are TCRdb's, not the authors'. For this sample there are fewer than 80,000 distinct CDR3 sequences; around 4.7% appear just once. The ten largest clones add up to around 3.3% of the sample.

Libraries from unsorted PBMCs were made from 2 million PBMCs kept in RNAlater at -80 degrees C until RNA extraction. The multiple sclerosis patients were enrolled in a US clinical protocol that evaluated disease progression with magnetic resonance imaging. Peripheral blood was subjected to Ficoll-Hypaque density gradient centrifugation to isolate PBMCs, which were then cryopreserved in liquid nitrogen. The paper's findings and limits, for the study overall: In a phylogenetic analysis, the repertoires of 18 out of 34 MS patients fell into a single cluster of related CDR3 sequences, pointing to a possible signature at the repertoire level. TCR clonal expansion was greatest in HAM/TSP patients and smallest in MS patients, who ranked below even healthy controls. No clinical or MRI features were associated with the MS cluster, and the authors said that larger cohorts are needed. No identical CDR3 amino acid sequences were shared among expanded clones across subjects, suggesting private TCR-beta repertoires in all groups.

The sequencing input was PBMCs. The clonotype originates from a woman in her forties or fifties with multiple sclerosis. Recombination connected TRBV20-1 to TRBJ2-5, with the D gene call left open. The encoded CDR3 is CSASLVGKQETQYF. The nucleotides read TGCAGTGCTAGCCTGGTTGGGAAACAAGAGACCCAGTACTTC.